One sample yielded the 11 T cell receptor beta chains listed below, sequenced in a study of T cell changes during pregnancy in multiple sclerosis. Clones were read by immunoSEQ multiplex PCR, and TCRdb kept only the in-frame ones, dropping some. The sample carries 45,000 to 70,000 clones, about 90% recorded once. This sample comprised CD4+ T cells from peripheral blood mononuclear cells, obtained after pregnancy. Receptors were obtained from a female donor with multiple sclerosis, enrolled in a pregnancy study.

This clone qualifies as medium-sized. The rearrangement links TRBV7-2 to TRBJ1-1; D not certain. There are 11 residues in the CDR3. V lost 5 bases to trimming and J lost 2 bases, with 3 bases between them. Germline assignment: CDR1 SGHTA and CDR2 FQGNSA. CDR3 DNA sequence: TGTGCCAGCAGCGTAAACACTGAAGCTTTCTTT. Its protein is CASSVNTEAFF.

A single count supports this clone. V gene TRBV4-3 combines with J gene TRBJ1-5, with 7 bases lining up with TRBD1. The CDR3 is made up of 17 amino acids. Germline V lookup: CDR1 LGHNA, CDR2 YSLEER. Losses at the gene ends were 2 bases for V and 0 bases for J; bases not matched to a gene: 7. The CDR3 nucleotides read TGCGCCAGCAGCCAATCCGCCGGGACAGATAGCAATCAGCCCCAGCATTTT. Amino acids: CASSQSAGTDSNQPQHF.

This chain uses TRBV18 with TRBJ2-1; a weak D match, TRBD2 (7 bases). V lost 5 bases and J lost 7, with 24 bases in between. The CDR3 length is 17 residues. From germline, CDR1 is KGHSH and CDR2 LQKENI. Here the CDR3 DNA reads TGTGCCAGCTCATCACTCGGGGCACAGGGAGGGATGAATGAGCAGTTCTTC. Translated, it gives CASSSLGAQGGMNEQFF.

This chain uses TRBV4-3 with TRBJ1-2; the D is unclear. The V end was cut by 1 base, the J end by 2 bases, with 23 bases between. CDR1 is LGHNA, CDR2 YSLEER, per germline. The CDR3 covers 19 residues. The CDR3 sequence: CASSQVLPLQQPFNYGYTF. Written as DNA, the CDR3 is TGCGCCAGCAGCCAAGTCCTCCCCCTCCAACAGCCTTTCAACTATGGCTACACCTTC.

This rearrangement joins TRBV4-3 to TRBJ1-6, with D hard to call. The CDR3 is 15 amino acids. V was pared by 1 base and J by 10 bases, with 14 bases between. Germline CDR1 LGHNA, CDR2 YSLEER. The CDR3 reads CASSQGEGLGSPLHF. DNA of the CDR3: TGCGCCAGCAGCCAAGGGGAGGGTTTAGGATCACCCCTCCACTTT.

This sequence joins TRBV10-3 and TRBJ1-3, with D uncertain. Trimming cost V 6 bases and J 1 base, with 10 bases left between them. Germline V gives CDR1 ENHRY, CDR2 SYGVKD. This CDR3 is built from 14 residues. CDR3 sequence reads: CAISPAGSGNTIYF. CDR3 bases: TGTGCCATCAGCCCGGCGGGTTCTGGAAACACCATATATTTT.

The chain carries TRBV30 and TRBJ1-5, with 8 bases matching TRBD1. CDR1 is GTSNPN, CDR2 SVGIG, per germline (reference sequence). CDR3 length: 16 amino acids. V trimming: 0 bases; J trimming: 2 bases; junction bases outside the gene matches: 6. This CDR3 reads CAWSVQGGGGNQPQHF. The CDR3 region has the DNA TGTGCCTGGAGTGTACAGGGGGGAGGTGGCAATCAGCCCCAGCATTTT.

The V gene is TRBV6-5, the J gene TRBJ1-1; D is unresolved. Germline loops: CDR1 MNHEY, CDR2 SVGAGI. The CDR3 covers 13 residues. The V end was cut by 6 bases, the J end by 0 bases, with 8 bases between. The CDR3 here is CASSRGLNTEAFF. The CDR3 nucleotides are TGTGCCAGCAGCCGGGGTTTGAACACTGAAGCTTTCTTT.

Only a few counts were recorded for this clone. This chain links TRBV6-1 with TRBJ1-5; the match to TRBD1 covers 7 bases. This CDR3 has 15 amino acids. Germline V lookup: CDR1 MNHNS, CDR2 SASEGT. After removal of 2 bases from V and 8 bases from J, the junction contained 9 bases not matched to a gene. The CDR3 bases are TGTGCCAGCAGTGAAACGGGACAGCCTTCGGAGCCCCAGCATTTT. It codes for CASSETGQPSEPQHF.

DNA for the CDR3: TGTGCCAGTAGTACTCGGAGCGCGAACACTGAAGCTTTCTTT. Its translation is CASSTRSANTEAFF. The chain uses TRBV19 and TRBJ1-1; D is ambiguous. The V and J ends lost 4 bases and 1 base respectively, with 10 bases between them. This CDR3 has 14 residues. The germline V gene encodes CDR1 LNHDA and CDR2 SQIVND (reference sequence).

This chain joins TRBV7-9 and TRBJ1-1; D may be TRBD1 (5 bases). The CDR3 covers 14 residues. Germline V gene sequence: CDR1 SEHNR, CDR2 FQNEAQ (reference sequence). Trimming pared 6 bases from V and 3 bases from J, leaving 14 bases between. The CDR3 DNA is TGTGCCAGCAGACGAAGGGACTTCTACACTGAAGCTTTCTTT. It is translated as CASRRRDFYTEAFF.